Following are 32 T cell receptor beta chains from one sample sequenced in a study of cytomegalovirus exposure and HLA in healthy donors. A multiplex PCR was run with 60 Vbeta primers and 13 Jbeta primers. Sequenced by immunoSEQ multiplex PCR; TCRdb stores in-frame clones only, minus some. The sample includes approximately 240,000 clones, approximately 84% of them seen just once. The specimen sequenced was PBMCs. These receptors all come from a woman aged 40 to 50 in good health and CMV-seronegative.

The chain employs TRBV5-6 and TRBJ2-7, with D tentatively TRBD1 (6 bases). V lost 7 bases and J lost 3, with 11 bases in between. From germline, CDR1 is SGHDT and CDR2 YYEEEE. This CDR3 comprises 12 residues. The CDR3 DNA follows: TGTGCCAGCGAGGACAGATTCTACGAGCAGTACTTC. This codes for CASEDRFYEQYF.

The DNA of the CDR3 is TGTGCCAGCAGCTTGGGGGAGTTAGTAGCTAAGGCTTTCTTT. This gives the protein CASSLGELVAKAFF. The gene calls are TRBV5-4 and TRBJ1-1, with D unresolved. The length of the CDR3 is 14 residues. The V end lost 0 bases, the J end lost 11 bases, and 17 bases lay between the germline ends. Per germline, CDR1 SGHNT and CDR2 YYREEE (reference sequence). The whole variable domain, filled in from reference TRBV5-4 and TRBJ1-1, reads ETGVTQSPTHLIKTRGQQVTLRCSSQSGHNTVSWYQQALGQGPQFIFQYYREEENGRGNFPPRFSGLQFPNYSSELNVNALELDDSALYLCASSLGELVAKAFFGQGTRLTVV.

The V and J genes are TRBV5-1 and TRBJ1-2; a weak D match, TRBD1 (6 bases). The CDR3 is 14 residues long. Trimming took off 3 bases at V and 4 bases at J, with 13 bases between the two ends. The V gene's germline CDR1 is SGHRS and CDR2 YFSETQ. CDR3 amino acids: CASSWNTGPYGYTF. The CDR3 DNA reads TGCGCCAGCAGCTGGAATACAGGGCCCTATGGCTACACCTTC.

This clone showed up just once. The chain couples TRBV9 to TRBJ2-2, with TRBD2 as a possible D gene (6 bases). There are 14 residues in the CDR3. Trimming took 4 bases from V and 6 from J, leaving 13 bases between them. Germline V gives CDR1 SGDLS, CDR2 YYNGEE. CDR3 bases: TGTGCCAGCAGCTTCAGTGGAGGGTCCGGGGAGCTGTTTTTT. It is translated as CASSFSGGSGELFF.

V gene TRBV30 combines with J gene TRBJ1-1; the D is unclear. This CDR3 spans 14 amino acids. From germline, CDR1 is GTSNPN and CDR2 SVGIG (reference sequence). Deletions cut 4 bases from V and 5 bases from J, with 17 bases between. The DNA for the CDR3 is TGTGCCTGGACAAAGTGGGCTGCAGGAACTGAAGCTTTCTTT. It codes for CAWTKWAAGTEAFF.

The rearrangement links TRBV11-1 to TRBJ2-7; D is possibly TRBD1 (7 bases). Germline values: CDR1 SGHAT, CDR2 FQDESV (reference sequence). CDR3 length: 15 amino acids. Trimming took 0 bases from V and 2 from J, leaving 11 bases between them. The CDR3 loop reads CASSLAGRGAYEQYF. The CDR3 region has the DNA TGTGCCAGCAGCTTAGCGGGCAGGGGGGCCTACGAGCAGTACTTC. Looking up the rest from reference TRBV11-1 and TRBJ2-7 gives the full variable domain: EAEVAQSPRYKITEKSQAVAFWCDPISGHATLYWYRQILGQGPELLVQFQDESVVDDSQLPKDRFSAERLKGVDSTLKIQPAELGDSAMYLCASSLAGRGAYEQYFGPGTRLTVT.

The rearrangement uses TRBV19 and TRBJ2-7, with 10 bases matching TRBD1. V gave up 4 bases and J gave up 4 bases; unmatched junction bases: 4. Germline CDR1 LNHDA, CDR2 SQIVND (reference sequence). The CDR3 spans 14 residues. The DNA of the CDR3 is TGTGCCAGTAGTACACGACAGGGGGCTTACGAGCAGTACTTC. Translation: CASSTRQGAYEQYF.

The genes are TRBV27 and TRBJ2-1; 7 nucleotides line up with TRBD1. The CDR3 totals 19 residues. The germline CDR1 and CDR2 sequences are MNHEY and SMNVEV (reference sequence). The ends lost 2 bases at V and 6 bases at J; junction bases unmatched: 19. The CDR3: CASSLEGAMGTSRPNEQFF. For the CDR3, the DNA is TGTGCCAGCAGTTTAGAGGGGGCAATGGGGACCAGTAGACCCAATGAGCAGTTCTTC.

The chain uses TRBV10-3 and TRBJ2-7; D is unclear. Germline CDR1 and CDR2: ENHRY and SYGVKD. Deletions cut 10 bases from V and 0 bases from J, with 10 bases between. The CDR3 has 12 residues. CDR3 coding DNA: TGTGCCACCTTCGGTAGCTCCTACGAGCAGTACTTC. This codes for CATFGSSYEQYF.

CDR3 sequence reads: CASSQRDQQGGNQPQHF. In nucleotides, the CDR3 is TGTGCCAGCAGCCAGCGCGACCAACAGGGCGGCAATCAGCCCCAGCATTTT. The chain employs TRBV14 and TRBJ1-5; maybe TRBD1 (6 bases). In germline, CDR1 is SGHDN, CDR2 FVKESK. Trimming cost V 3 bases and J 2 bases, with 17 bases left between them. The CDR3 has 17 residues.

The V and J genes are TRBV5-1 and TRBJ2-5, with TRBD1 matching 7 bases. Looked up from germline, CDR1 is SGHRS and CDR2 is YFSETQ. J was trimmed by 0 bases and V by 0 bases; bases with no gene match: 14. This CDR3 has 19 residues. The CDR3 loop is CASSLAAQGGLRYQETQYF. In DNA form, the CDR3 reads TGCGCCAGCAGCTTGGCCGCTCAAGGGGGCCTCCGGTACCAAGAGACCCAGTACTTC.

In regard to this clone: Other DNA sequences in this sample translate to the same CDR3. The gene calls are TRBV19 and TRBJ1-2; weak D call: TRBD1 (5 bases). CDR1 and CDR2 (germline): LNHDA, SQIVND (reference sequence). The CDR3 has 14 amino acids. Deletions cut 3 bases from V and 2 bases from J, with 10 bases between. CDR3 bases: TGTGCCAGTAGTATGGGGCAGGGAAACTATGGCTACACCTTC. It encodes CASSMGQGNYGYTF.

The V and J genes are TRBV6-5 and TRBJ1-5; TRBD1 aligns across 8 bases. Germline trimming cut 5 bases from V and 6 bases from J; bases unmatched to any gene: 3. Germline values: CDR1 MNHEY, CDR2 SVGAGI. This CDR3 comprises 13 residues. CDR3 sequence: CASSNRGTQPQHF. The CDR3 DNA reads TGTGCCAGCAGTAACAGGGGGACTCAGCCCCAGCATTTT.

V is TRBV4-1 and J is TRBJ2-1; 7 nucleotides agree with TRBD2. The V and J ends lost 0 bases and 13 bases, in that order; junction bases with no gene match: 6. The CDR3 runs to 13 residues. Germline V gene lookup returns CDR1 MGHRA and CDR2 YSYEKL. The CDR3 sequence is CASSQEPSGVQFF. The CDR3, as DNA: TGCGCCAGCAGCCAAGAACCTAGCGGTGTACAGTTCTTC.

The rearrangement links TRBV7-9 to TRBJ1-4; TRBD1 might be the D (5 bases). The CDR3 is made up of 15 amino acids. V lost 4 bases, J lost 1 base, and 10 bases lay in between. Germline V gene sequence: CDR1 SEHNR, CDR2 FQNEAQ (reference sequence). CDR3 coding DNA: TGTGCCAGCAGCTCCCCGCAGGGAACTAATGAAAAACTGTTTTTT. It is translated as CASSSPQGTNEKLFF.

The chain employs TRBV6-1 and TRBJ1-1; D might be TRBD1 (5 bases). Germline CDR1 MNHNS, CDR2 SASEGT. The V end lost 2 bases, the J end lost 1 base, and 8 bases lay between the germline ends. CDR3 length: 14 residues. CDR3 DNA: TGTGCCAGCAGTGAATACCAGGGGAACACTGAAGCTTTCTTT. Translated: CASSEYQGNTEAFF.

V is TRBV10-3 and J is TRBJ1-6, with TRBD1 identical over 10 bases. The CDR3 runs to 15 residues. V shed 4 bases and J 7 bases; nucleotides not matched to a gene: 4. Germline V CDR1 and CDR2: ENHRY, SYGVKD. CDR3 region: CAISGTGQGNSPLHF. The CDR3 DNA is TGTGCCATCAGTGGGACGGGACAGGGGAATTCACCCCTCCACTTT.

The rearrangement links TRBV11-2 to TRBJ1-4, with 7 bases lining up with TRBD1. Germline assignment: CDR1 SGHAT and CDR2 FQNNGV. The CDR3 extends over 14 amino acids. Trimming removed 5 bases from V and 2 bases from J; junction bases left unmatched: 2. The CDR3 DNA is TGTGCCAGCAGCAACAGGGGTACTAATGAAAAACTGTTTTTT. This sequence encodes CASSNRGTNEKLFF.

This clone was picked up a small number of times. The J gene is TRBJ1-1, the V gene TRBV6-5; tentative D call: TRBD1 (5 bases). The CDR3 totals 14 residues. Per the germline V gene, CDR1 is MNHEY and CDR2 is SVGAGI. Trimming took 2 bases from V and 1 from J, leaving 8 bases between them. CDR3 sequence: CASSYVRGNTEAFF. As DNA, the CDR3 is TGTGCCAGCAGTTACGTTAGGGGGAACACTGAAGCTTTCTTT.

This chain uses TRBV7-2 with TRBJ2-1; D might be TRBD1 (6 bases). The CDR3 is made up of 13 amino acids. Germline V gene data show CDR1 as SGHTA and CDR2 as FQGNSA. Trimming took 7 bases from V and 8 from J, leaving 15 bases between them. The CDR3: CASNRAVADEQFF. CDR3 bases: TGTGCCAGCAACAGGGCAGTCGCTGATGAGCAGTTCTTC.

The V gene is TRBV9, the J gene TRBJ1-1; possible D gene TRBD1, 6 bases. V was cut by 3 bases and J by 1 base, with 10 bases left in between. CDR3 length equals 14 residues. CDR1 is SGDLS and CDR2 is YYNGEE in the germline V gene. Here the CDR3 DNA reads TGTGCCAGCAGCGCCGGACAGACGAACACTGAAGCTTTCTTT. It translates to CASSAGQTNTEAFF.

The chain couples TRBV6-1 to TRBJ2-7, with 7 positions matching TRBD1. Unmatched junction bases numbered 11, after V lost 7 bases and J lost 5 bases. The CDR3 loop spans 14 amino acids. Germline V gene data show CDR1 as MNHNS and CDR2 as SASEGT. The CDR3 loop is CASTRGNRGNEQYF. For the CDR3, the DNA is TGTGCCAGCACTCGGGGTAACAGGGGAAACGAGCAGTACTTC.

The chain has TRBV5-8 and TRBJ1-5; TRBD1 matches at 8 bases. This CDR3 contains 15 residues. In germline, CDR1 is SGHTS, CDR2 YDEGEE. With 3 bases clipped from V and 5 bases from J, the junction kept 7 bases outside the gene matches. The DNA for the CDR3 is TGTGCCAGCAGCTCTCTGACAGGGGTTTATCAGCCCCAGCATTTT. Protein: CASSSLTGVYQPQHF.

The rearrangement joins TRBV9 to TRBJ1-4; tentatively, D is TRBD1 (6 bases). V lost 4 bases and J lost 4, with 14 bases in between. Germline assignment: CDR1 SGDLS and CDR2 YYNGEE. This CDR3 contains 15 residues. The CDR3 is CASSPGQLHNEKLFF. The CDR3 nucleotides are TGTGCCAGCAGCCCAGGACAGTTACATAATGAAAAACTGTTTTTT.

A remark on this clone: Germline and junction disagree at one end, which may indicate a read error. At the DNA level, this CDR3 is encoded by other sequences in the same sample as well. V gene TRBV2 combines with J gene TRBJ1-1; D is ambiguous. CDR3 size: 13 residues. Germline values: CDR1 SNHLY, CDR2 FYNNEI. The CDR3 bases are TGTGCCAGCCTCCGGGAAGCGAACACCGAAGCTTTCTTT. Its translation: CASLREANTEAFF.

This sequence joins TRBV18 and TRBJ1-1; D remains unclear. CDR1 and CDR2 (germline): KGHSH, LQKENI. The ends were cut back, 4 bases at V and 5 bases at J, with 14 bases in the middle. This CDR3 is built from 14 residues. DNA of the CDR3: TGTGCCAGCTCACTCGACGTCAGGTTAACTGAAGCTTTCTTT. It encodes CASSLDVRLTEAFF.

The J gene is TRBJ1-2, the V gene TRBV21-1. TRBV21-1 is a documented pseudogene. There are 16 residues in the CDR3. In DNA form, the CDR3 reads TGTGCCAGCAGCAAAGCGCTTTTCGACGAGGTCTCTGGCTACACCTTC. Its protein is CASSKALFDEVSGYTF.

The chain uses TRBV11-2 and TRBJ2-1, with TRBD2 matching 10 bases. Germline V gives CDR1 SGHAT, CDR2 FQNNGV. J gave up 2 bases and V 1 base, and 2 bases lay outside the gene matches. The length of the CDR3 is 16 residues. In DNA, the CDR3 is TGTGCCAGCAGCTTAGGTAGCGGGGGGCCCTACAATGAGCAGTTCTTC. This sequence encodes CASSLGSGGPYNEQFF.

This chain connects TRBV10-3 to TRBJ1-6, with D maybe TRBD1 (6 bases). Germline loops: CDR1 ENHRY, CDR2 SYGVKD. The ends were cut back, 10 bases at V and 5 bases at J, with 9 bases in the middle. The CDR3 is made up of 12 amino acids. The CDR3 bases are TGTGCCACCGGACAGAATAATTCACCCCTCCACTTT. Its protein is CATGQNNSPLHF.

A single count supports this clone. Here the CDR3 DNA reads TGTGCCAGCAGCTCGTACGGGGGGTCTAGCACAGATACGCAGTATTTT. Translation gives CASSSYGGSSTDTQYF. The gene calls are TRBV7-3 and TRBJ2-3; 7 bases map to TRBD2. The length of the CDR3 is 16 residues. Germline V gives CDR1 SGHTA, CDR2 FQGTGA. The J segment lost 0 bases and the V segment lost 4 bases, leaving 7 bases of the junction unmatched.

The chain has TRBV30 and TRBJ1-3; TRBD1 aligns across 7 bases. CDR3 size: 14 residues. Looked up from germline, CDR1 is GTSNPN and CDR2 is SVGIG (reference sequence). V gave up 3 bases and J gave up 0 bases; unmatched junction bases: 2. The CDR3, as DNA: TGTGCCTGGAGACGGACAGGCTCTGGAAACACCATATATTTT. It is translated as CAWRRTGSGNTIYF.

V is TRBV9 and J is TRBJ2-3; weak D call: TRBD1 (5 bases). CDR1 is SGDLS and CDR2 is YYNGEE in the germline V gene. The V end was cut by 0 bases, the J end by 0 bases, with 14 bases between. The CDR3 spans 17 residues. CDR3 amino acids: CASSVGKRTRSTDTQYF. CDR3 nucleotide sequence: TGTGCCAGCAGCGTAGGAAAGAGGACACGGAGCACAGATACGCAGTATTTT.